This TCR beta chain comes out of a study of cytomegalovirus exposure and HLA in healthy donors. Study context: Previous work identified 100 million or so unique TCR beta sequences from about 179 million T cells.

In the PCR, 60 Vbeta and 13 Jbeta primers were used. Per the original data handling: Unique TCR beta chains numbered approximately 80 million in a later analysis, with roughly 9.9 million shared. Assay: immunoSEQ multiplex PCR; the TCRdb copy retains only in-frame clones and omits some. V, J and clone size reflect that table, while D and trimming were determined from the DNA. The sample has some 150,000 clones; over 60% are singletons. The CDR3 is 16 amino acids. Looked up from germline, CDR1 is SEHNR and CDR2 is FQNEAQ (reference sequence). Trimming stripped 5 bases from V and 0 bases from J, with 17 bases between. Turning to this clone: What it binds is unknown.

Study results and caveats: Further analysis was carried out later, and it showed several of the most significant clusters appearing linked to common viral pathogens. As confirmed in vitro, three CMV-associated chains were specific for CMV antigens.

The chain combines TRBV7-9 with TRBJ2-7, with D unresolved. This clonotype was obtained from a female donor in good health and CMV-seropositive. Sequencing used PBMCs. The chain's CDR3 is CASSTSTQMSSYEQYF. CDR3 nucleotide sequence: TGTGCCAGCAGCACGTCGACACAAATGAGCTCCTACGAGCAGTACTTC.